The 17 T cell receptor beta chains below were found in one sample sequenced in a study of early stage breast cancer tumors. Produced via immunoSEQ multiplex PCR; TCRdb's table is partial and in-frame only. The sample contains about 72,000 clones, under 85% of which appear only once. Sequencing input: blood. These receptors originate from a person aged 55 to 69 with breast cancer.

The DNA of the CDR3 is TGTGCCAGCAGTTCACTCCCACCAACTAATGAAAAACTGTTTTTT. As protein: CASSSLPPTNEKLFF. This chain links TRBV28 with TRBJ1-4; unclear D gene. V lost 4 bases to trimming and J lost 0 bases, with 9 bases between them. In germline, CDR1 is MDHEN, CDR2 SYDVKM. The CDR3 length is 15 residues.

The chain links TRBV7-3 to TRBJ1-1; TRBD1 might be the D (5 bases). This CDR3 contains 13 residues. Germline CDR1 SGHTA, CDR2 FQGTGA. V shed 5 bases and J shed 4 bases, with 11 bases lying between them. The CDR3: CASSPQGGTEAFF. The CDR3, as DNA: TGTGCCAGCAGCCCGCAGGGAGGCACTGAAGCTTTCTTT.

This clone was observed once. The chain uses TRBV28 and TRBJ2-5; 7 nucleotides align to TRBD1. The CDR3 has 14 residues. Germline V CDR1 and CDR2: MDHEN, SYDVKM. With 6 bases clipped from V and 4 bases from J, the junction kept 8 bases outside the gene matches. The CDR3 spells CASSPQGNGETQYF. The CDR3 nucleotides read TGTGCCAGCAGCCCACAGGGGAATGGAGAGACCCAGTACTTC.

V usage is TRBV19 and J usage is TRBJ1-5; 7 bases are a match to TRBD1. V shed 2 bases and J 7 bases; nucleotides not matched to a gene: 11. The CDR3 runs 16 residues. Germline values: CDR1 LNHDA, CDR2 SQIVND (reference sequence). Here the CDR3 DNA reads TGTGCCAGTAGTATATATGGCGCAGGGGGATACCAGCCCCAGCATTTT. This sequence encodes CASSIYGAGGYQPQHF. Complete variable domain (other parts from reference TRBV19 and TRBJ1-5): DGGITQSPKYLFRKEGQNVTLSCEQNLNHDAMYWYRQDPGQGLRLIYYSQIVNDFQKGDIAEGYSVSREKKESFPLTVTSAQKNPTAFYLCASSIYGAGGYQPQHFGDGTRLSIL.

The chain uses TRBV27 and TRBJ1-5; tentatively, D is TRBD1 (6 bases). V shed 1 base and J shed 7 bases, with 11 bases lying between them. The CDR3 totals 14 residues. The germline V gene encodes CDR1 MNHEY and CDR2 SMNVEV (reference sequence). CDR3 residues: CASSLWGAGQPQHF. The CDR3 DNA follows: TGTGCCAGCAGTTTATGGGGGGCAGGGCAGCCCCAGCATTTT.

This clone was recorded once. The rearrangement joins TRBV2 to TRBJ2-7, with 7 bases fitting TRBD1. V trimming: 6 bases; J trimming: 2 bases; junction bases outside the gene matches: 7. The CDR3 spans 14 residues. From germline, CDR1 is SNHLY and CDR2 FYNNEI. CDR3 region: CASRRQGLTYEQYF. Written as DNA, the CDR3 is TGTGCCAGCAGAAGACAGGGTCTAACCTACGAGCAGTACTTC.

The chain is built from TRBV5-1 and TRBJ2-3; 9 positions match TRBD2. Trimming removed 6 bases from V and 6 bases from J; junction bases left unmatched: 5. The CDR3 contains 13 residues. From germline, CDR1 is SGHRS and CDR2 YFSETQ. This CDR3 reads CASTSSGMDTQYF. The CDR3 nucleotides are TGCGCCAGCACCTCTAGCGGGATGGATACGCAGTATTTT.

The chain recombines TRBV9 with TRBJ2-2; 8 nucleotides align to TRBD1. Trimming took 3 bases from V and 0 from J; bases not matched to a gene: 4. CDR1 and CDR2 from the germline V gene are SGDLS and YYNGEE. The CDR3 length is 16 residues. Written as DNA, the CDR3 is TGTGCCAGCAGCGCGAGGACAGGGCCGAACACCGGGGAGCTGTTTTTT. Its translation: CASSARTGPNTGELFF.

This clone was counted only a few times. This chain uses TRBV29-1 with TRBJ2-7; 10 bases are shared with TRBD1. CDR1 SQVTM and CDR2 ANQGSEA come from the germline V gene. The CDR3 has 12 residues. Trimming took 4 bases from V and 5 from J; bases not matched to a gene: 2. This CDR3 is CSVGQGANEQYF. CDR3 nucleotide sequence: TGCAGCGTTGGACAGGGGGCGAACGAGCAGTACTTC.

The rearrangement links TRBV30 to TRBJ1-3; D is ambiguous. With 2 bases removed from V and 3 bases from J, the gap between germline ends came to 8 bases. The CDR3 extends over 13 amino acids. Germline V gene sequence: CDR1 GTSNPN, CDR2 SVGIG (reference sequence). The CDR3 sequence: CAWSRTYGNTIYF. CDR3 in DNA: TGTGCCTGGAGTCGGACGTATGGAAACACCATATATTTT.

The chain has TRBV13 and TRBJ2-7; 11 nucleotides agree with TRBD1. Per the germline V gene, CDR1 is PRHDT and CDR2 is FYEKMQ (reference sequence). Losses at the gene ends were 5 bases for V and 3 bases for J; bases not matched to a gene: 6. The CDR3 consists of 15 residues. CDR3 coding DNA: TGTGCCAGCAGCACCTCCGGGACAGGGGGCTACGAGCAGTACTTC. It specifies CASSTSGTGGYEQYF.

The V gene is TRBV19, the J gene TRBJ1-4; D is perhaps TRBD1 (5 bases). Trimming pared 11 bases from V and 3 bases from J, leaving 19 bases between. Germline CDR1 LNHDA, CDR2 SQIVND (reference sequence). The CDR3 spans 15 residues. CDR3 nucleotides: TGTGCCGGGACCGCTTGGGGCAGCGCTAATGAAAAACTGTTTTTT. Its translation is CAGTAWGSANEKLFF.

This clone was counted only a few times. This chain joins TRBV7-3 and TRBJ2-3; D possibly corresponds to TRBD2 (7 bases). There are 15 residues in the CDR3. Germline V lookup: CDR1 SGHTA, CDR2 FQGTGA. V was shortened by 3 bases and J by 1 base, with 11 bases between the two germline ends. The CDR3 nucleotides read TGTGCCAGCAGCTTTGGAGGGGGGGGCACAGATACGCAGTATTTT. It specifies CASSFGGGGTDTQYF.

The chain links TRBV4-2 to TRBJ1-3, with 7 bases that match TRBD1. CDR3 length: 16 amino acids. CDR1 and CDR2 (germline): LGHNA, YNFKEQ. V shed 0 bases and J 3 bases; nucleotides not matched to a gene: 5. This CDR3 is CASSQDPTGFGNTIYF. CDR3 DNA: TGTGCCAGCAGCCAAGATCCGACAGGGTTTGGAAACACCATATATTTT.

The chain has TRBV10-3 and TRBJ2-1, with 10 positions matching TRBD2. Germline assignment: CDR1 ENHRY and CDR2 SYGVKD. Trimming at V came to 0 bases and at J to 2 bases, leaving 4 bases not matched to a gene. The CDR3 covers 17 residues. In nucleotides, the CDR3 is TGTGCCATCAGTGAGTCCCTAACTAGCGGGACCTACAATGAGCAGTTCTTC. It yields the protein CAISESLTSGTYNEQFF.

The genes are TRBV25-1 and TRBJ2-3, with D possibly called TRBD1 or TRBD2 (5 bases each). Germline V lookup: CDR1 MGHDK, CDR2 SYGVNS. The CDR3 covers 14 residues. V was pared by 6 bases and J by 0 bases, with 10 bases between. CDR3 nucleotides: TGTGCCAGCAGAACGGGGCTAAGCACAGATACGCAGTATTTT. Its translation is CASRTGLSTDTQYF.

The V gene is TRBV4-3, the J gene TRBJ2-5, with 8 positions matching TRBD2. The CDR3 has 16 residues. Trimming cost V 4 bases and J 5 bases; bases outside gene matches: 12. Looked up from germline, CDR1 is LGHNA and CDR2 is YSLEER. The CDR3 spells CASSPGLAERLETQYF. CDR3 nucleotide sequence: TGCGCCAGCAGCCCAGGACTAGCCGAAAGGTTGGAGACCCAGTACTTC.